The clone carrying this TCR beta chain has a count of ten or more. Its antigen is not identified. This CDR3 comprises 14 residues. V was clipped by 7 bases and J by 1 base, with 13 bases between them. CDR1 MNHEY and CDR2 SVGEGT come from the germline V gene. Stated time point: newly diagnosed GD, antithyroid drugs for less than 3 months. Researchers made the TCR library from RNA that was extracted from PBMCs. With iRepertoire HTBI primers and Arm-PCR of CDR3 regions, TCR beta libraries were built. TCRdb itself ran the multiplex PCR reads through MiXCR, one entry per CDR3 protein. The data contain about 380,000 distinct CDR3 sequences, about a sixth of them singletons. The data derive from a study of regulatory T cells in long-lasting Graves disease. Study-wide background: Graves' patients, newly diagnosed, had taken antithyroid drugs under 3 months. Study outcomes and limitations: There was favoring of TRBV28, TRBJ1-2 and TRBJ2-5 in persistent disease.

Source: peripheral blood mononuclear cells (PBMCs), taken at new diagnosis, from a patient treated with antithyroid drugs. The TCR was taken from a female donor with Graves disease. The gene calls are TRBV6-2 or TRBV6-3 and TRBJ1-1; D possibly corresponds to TRBD1 (5 bases). CDR3 nucleotide sequence: TGTGCCAGCACCCCCCAGCAGGGGAACACTGAAGCTTTCTTT. Protein: CASTPQQGNTEAFF.